Below, one TCR beta chain is given with its context. Germline values: CDR1 SGHTA, CDR2 FQGTGA. Trimming took 4 bases from V and 1 from J; bases not matched to a gene: 6. This CDR3 contains 18 residues. These data come from a study of cytomegalovirus exposure and HLA in healthy donors. The repertoire was sequenced with immunoSEQ multiplex PCR; TCRdb's copy has only in-frame clones and lacks some. The sample has under 250,000 clones; just over 90% are singletons. The V gene is TRBV7-3, the J gene TRBJ2-3; TRBD2 matches at 15 bases. Material: PBMCs. The source is a woman aged 18-29 years in good health and CMV-seronegative. The CDR3: CASSSGTSGRKGTDTQYF. DNA of the CDR3: TGTGCCAGCAGCTCAGGGACTAGCGGGAGGAAGGGCACAGATACGCAGTATTTT. Full variable domain (remainder filled in from reference TRBV7-3 and TRBJ2-3): GAGVSQTPSNKVTEKGKYVELRCDPISGHTALYWYRQSLGQGPEFLIYFQGTGAADDSGLPNDRFFAVRPEGSVSTLKIQRTERGDSAVYLCASSSGTSGRKGTDTQYFGPGTRLTVL.